The 19 T cell receptor beta chains presented below share a single source sample, sequenced in a study of technical replicates of blood from a handful of donors. Using immunoSEQ multiplex PCR, the repertoire was profiled, and TCRdb retains in-frame clones only, with some absent. Here the sample spans under 100,000 clones, almost 96% being singletons. The specimen was T cells isolated from PBMCs. The receptor source for this set is a human donor in good health.

Of note for this clone: This CDR3 is also generated by other DNA sequences in the sample. The chain employs TRBV4-1 and TRBJ2-7; 9 bases align to TRBD1. Germline-derived CDR1 and CDR2 are MGHRA and YSYEKL. The CDR3 loop spans 14 amino acids. J lost 1 base, V lost 4 bases, and 2 bases had no gene match. This CDR3 reads CASSLGTGSYEQYF. The DNA for the CDR3 is TGCGCCAGCAGCCTCGGGACAGGGTCCTACGAGCAGTACTTC.

This chain uses TRBV7-9 with TRBJ2-7; 14 bases are shared with TRBD2. CDR3 size: 18 residues. Trimming took 0 bases from V and 0 from J; bases not matched to a gene: 4. Germline loops: CDR1 SEHNR, CDR2 FQNEAQ (reference sequence). The CDR3 region is CASSLAGLAGGSSYEQYF. The CDR3 DNA reads TGTGCCAGCAGCTTAGCAGGACTAGCGGGAGGAAGCTCCTACGAGCAGTACTTC.

The chain links TRBV27 to TRBJ2-7; no definite D call. Germline CDR1 MNHEY, CDR2 SMNVEV (reference sequence). The CDR3 is 13 amino acids. Trimming took 3 bases from V and 3 from J, leaving 9 bases between them. The CDR3, as DNA: TGTGCCAGCAGTTTTCGCAGTGACTACGAGCAGTACTTC. This gives the protein CASSFRSDYEQYF.

The chain carries TRBV30 and TRBJ1-6, with TRBD1 identical over 7 bases. The CDR3 is 15 amino acids. With 3 bases clipped from V and 4 bases from J, the junction kept 6 bases outside the gene matches. Germline V gene data show CDR1 as GTSNPN and CDR2 as SVGIG (reference sequence). CDR3 sequence: CAWRRDSDYNSPLHF. The CDR3 region has the DNA TGTGCCTGGAGGCGGGACAGTGATTATAATTCACCCCTCCACTTT.

The gene calls are TRBV7-2 and TRBJ1-5; no reliable D call. The germline V gene has CDR1 SGHTA and CDR2 FQGNSA. The CDR3 sequence is 13 residues long. Between the trimmed V and J ends, which lost 2 bases and 6 bases, there was a span of 8 bases. CDR3: CASSLSGFQPQHF. Here the CDR3 DNA reads TGTGCCAGCAGCTTATCGGGGTTTCAGCCCCAGCATTTT.

V usage is TRBV5-1 and J usage is TRBJ2-3, with TRBD2 matching over 9 bases. Germline values: CDR1 SGHRS, CDR2 YFSETQ. V was pared by 0 bases and J by 2 bases, with 10 bases of the junction left unmatched. CDR3 length equals 18 residues. CDR3 residues: CASSLGVLAGPVTDTQYF. The CDR3 coding sequence is TGCGCCAGCAGCTTGGGGGTACTAGCGGGCCCCGTCACAGATACGCAGTATTTT.

The CDR3 reads CASMGGEYEDGYTF. In DNA, the CDR3 is TGTGCCAGCATGGGGGGGGAGTACGAGGATGGCTACACCTTC. This sequence joins TRBV27 and TRBJ1-2; D possibly corresponds to TRBD1 (5 bases). Germline-derived CDR1 and CDR2 are MNHEY and SMNVEV (reference sequence). The germline V and J ends were trimmed by 7 bases and 6 bases, with 18 bases remaining between them. CDR3 size: 14 residues.

The V and J genes are TRBV7-9 and TRBJ2-2, with TRBD1 matching over 9 bases. The germline V gene has CDR1 SEHNR and CDR2 FQNEAQ (reference sequence). V lost 8 bases, J lost 4 bases, and 11 bases stayed unmatched. The CDR3 runs to 16 residues. CDR3 nucleotides: TGTGCCAGCGGTCAAAAGGACAGGGGTTCCACCGGGGAGCTGTTTTTT. This gives the protein CASGQKDRGSTGELFF.

V gene TRBV7-2 combines with J gene TRBJ1-1; D remains unclear. Germline V gene sequence: CDR1 SGHTA, CDR2 FQGNSA. This CDR3 spans 15 amino acids. The ends were cut back, 6 bases at V and 4 bases at J, with 18 bases in the middle. In nucleotides, the CDR3 is TGTGCCAGCAGTGATTACGCACAGCTGGGCACTGAAGCTTTCTTT. Protein sequence: CASSDYAQLGTEAFF.

This chain joins TRBV7-8 and TRBJ2-1; 9 bases are shared with TRBD2. The CDR3 loop spans 18 amino acids. V shed 4 bases and J 7 bases; nucleotides not matched to a gene: 17. Per the germline V gene, CDR1 is SGHVS and CDR2 is FQNEAQ. The CDR3 nucleotides read TGTGCCAGCAGCTCATCCGGTAGCGGCCTAGCGGGATATAATGAGCAGTTCTTC. Translated: CASSSSGSGLAGYNEQFF.

The rearrangement joins TRBV25-1 to TRBJ2-3; 9 bases match TRBD2. V lost 4 bases to trimming and J lost 3 bases; unmatched junction nucleotides: 8. CDR3 length equals 16 residues. The germline V gene has CDR1 MGHDK and CDR2 SYGVNS. For the CDR3, the DNA is TGTGCCAGCAGTGCCGGTCTAGCGGGAAGGACAGATACGCAGTATTTT. It translates to CASSAGLAGRTDTQYF. Looking up the rest from reference TRBV25-1 and TRBJ2-3 gives the full variable domain: EADIYQTPRYLVIGTGKKITLECSQTMGHDKMYWYQQDPGMELHLIHYSYGVNSTEKGDLSSESTVSRIRTEHFPLTLESARPSHTSQYLCASSAGLAGRTDTQYFGPGTRLTVL.

The chain carries TRBV19 and TRBJ1-4; D is possibly TRBD1 (5 bases). CDR3 length: 15 amino acids. V was clipped by 5 bases and J by 5 bases, with 15 bases between them. Germline CDR1 and CDR2: LNHDA and SQIVND (reference sequence). CDR3 bases: TGTGCCAGTAGTCTAAAGCCAGGGTTCAATGAAAAACTGTTTTTT. Its translation is CASSLKPGFNEKLFF.

V is TRBV6-5 and J is TRBJ1-5, with a possible D match to TRBD1 (5 bases). Germline V gives CDR1 MNHEY, CDR2 SVGAGI. Trimming shortened V by 10 bases and J by 0 bases, and 16 bases separated the two germline ends. The CDR3 covers 15 residues. The CDR3 DNA follows: TGTGCCACCCTACGCAGGAGGGGTAGCAATCAGCCCCAGCATTTT. Translation: CATLRRRGSNQPQHF.

Regarding this clone: An end of the junction differs from the germline gene, which may be a read error. The chain has TRBV19 and TRBJ1-5; tentatively, D is TRBD1 (6 bases). The CDR3 contains 17 residues. CDR1 and CDR2 (germline): LNHDA, SQIVND (reference sequence). The chain's CDR3 is CAGSISRTEDSNQPQHF. As DNA, the CDR3 is TGTGCCGGTAGTATCTCGCGGACAGAGGATAGCAATCAGCCCCAGCATTTT.

This clone was picked up one time. The V gene is TRBV27, the J gene TRBJ1-6, with 10 bases identical to TRBD1. This CDR3 spans 22 amino acids. Trimming at V came to 6 bases and at J to 0 bases, leaving 20 bases not matched to a gene. The germline V gene encodes CDR1 MNHEY and CDR2 SMNVEV (reference sequence). The CDR3 bases are TGTGCCAGCAGAAGCCTTAGGCGGGACAGGGGCTATACTAACTCCTATAATTCACCCCTCCACTTT. This gives the protein CASRSLRRDRGYTNSYNSPLHF.

The chain has TRBV5-1 and TRBJ2-2; D remains ambiguous. Trimming left V 0 bases short and J 4 bases short, with 16 bases between. Germline V gene data show CDR1 as SGHRS and CDR2 as YFSETQ. The CDR3 covers 17 residues. Written as DNA, the CDR3 is TGCGCCAGCAGCTTGGTCTTCGAAACTTTTTCCACCGGGGAGCTGTTTTTT. Its translation is CASSLVFETFSTGELFF.

This sequence joins TRBV4-1 and TRBJ2-2; D call uncertain. The germline V gene encodes CDR1 MGHRA and CDR2 YSYEKL. Trimming removed 8 bases at V and 5 bases at J, with 9 bases between. This CDR3 is 12 amino acids long. For the CDR3, the DNA is TGCGCCAGCCGAACCGGGACCGGGGAGCTGTTTTTT. Translating it yields CASRTGTGELFF.

V and J are TRBV6-6 and TRBJ1-6, with D maybe TRBD1 (6 bases). The CDR3 runs 16 residues. V was pared by 2 bases and J by 7 bases, with 15 bases between. Germline V gene lookup returns CDR1 MNHNY and CDR2 SVGAGI (reference sequence). CDR3 coding DNA: TGTGCCAGCAGTTACCGCGGTGCAGGGGCGAATTCACCCCTCCACTTT. This gives the protein CASSYRGAGANSPLHF.

The chain uses TRBV5-4 and TRBJ2-7; possibly TRBD1 for D (6 bases). This CDR3 has 18 amino acids. Trimming took off 0 bases at V and 3 bases at J, with 22 bases between the two ends. Germline CDR1 is SGHNT and CDR2 is YYREEE (reference sequence). The CDR3 loop is CASSLGQGLRLRGYEQYF. The CDR3 DNA follows: TGTGCCAGCAGCTTGGGCCAGGGGTTGAGACTGAGGGGCTACGAGCAGTACTTC.